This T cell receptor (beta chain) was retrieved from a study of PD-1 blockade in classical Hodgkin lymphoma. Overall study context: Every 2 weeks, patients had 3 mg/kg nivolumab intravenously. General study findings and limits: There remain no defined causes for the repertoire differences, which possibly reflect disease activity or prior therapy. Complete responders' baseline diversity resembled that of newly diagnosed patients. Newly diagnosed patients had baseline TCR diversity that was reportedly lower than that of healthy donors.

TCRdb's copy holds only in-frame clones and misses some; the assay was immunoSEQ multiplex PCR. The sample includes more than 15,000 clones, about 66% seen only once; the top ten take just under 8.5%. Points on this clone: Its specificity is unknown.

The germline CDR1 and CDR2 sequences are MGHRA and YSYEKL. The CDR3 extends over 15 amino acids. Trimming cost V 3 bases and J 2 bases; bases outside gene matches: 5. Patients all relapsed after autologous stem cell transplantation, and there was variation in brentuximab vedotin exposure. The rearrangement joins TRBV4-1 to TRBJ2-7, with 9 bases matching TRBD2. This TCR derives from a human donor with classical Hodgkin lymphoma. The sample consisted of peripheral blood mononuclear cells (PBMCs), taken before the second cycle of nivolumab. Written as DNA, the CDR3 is TGCGCCAGCAGCCAGGGGCTAGCGGGACCCTACGAGCAGTACTTC. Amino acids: CASSQGLAGPYEQYF.